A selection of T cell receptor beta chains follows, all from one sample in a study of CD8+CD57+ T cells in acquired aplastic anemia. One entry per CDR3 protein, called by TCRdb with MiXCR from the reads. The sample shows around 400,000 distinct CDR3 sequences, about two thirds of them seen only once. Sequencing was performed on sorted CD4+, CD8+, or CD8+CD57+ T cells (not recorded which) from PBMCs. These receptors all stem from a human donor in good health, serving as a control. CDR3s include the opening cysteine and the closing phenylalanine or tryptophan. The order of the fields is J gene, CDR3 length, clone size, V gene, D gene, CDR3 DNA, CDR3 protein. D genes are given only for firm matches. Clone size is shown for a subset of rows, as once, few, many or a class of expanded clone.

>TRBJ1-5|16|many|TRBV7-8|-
TGTGCCAGCAGCCGCCGTCTGAGTGGGGAGAGTCAGCCCCAGCATTTT
CASSRRLSGESQPQHF
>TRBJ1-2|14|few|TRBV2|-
TGTGCCAGCCTAAGCCCGGCAGGAATCTATGGCTACACCTTC
CASLSPAGIYGYTF
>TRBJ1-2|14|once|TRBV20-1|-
TGCAGTGCTATTCATCCCCAGGGCACGACTAGCTACACCTTC
CSAIHPQGTTSYTF
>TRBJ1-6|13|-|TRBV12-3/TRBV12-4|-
TGTGCCAGCAGTTTAGCGATGAATTCACCCCGCCAGTTT
CASSLAMNSPRQF
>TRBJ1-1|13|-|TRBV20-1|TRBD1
TGCAGTGCTATATGGGACAGGGCTAACGAAGCTTTCTTT
CSAIWDRANEAFF
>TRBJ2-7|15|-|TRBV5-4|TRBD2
TGTGCCAGCAGCAGGACTAGCGCGGGGGGGGAAGAGCAGTACTTC
CASSRTSAGGEEQYF
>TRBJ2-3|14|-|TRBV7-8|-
TGTGCCAGCAGTCGGGAACGTAACCCAGATCCGCAGTATTTT
CASSRERNPDPQYF
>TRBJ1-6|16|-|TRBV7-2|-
TGTGCCAGCAGCTTAGTAGCCAGGAACACTGAAGCTTTCCTCCACTTT
CASSLVARNTEAFLHF
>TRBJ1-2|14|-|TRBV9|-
TGTGCCAGCAGCTTGCCCGAGAGAGGGCATGGCTACACCTTC
CASSLPERGHGYTF
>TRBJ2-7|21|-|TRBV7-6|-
TGTGCCAGCAGCTTATTCACGAGCAGTACTACGGGCGGGACAGCAACCTACGAGCAGTACTTC
CASSLFTSSTTGGTATYEQYF
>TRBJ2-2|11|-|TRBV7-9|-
TGTGCCAGCAGCCTTTGGCCGAAGGTGTTTTTT
CASSLWPKVFF
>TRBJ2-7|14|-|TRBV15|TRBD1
TGTGCCACCAGCAGGGACCATGGACAGGGGCGGCAGTACTTC
CATSRDHGQGRQYF
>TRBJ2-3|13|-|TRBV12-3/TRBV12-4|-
TGTGCCAGCCTAGGACGTCCAGAGGCTACGCAGTATTTT
CASLGRPEATQYF